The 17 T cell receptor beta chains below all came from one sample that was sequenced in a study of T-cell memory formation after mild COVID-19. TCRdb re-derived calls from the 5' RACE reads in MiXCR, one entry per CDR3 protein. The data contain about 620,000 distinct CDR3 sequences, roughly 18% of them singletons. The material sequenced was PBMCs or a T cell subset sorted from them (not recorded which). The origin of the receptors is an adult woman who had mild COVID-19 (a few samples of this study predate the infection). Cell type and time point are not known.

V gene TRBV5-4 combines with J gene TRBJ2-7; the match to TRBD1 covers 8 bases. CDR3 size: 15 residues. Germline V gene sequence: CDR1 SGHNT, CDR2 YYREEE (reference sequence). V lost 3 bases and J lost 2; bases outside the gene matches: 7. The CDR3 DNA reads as TGTGCCAGCAGCTACCTGGACAGGGCCCCCTACGAGCAGTACTTC. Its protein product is CASSYLDRAPYEQYF.

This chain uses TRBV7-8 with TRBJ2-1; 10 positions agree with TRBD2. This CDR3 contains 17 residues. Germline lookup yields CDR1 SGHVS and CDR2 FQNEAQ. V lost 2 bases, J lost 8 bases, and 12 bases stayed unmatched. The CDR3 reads CASSLREWTSGRDEQFF. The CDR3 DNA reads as TGTGCCAGCAGCTTAAGGGAATGGACTAGCGGTCGAGATGAGCAGTTCTTC.

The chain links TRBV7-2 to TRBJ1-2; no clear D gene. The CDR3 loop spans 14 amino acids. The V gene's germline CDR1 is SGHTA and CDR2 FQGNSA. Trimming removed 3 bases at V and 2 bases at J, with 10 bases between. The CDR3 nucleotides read TGTGCCAGCAGCTTCTTAGCAGGAAACTATGGCTACACCTTC. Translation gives CASSFLAGNYGYTF.

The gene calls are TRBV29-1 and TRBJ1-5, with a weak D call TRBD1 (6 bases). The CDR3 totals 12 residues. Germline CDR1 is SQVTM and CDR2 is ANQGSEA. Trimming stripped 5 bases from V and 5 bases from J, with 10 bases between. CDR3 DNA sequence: TGCAGCGTTCGGACAGCGGATCAGCCCCAGCATTTT. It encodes CSVRTADQPQHF.

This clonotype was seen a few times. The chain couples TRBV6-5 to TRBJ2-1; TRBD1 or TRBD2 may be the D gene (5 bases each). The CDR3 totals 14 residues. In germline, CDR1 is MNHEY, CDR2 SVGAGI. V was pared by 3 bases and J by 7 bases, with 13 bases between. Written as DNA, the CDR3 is TGTGCCAGCAGTTATGCACCTTGGGGGAATGAGCAGTTCTTC. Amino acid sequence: CASSYAPWGNEQFF.

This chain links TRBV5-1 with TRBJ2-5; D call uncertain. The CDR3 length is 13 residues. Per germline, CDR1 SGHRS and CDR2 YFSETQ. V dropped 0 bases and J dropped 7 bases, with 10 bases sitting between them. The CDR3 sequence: CASSLGSAVTQYF. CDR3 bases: TGCGCCAGCAGCTTGGGGTCGGCGGTGACCCAGTACTTC.

CDR3 coding DNA: TGTGCCACCAGTGATCTAGCGGGAGTTAAGGATGAGCAGTTCTTC. It specifies CATSDLAGVKDEQFF. V usage is TRBV24-1 and J usage is TRBJ2-1, with 10 nucleotides matching TRBD2. CDR3 length equals 15 residues. The germline CDR1 and CDR2 sequences are KGHDR and SFDVKD. V lost 3 bases, J lost 8 bases, and 6 bases stayed unmatched.

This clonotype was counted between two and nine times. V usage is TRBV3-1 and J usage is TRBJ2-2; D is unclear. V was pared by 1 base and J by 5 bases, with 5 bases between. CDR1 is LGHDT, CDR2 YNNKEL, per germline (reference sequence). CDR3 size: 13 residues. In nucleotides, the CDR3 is TGTGCCAGCAGCCAAGTGGTAACCGGGGAGCTGTTTTTT. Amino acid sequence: CASSQVVTGELFF.

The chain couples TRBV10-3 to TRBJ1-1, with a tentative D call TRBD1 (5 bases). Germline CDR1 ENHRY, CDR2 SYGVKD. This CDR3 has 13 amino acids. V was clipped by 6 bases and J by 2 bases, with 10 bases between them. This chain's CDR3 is CAIRGTDNTEAFF. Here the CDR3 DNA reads TGTGCCATCAGGGGGACCGATAACACTGAAGCTTTCTTT.

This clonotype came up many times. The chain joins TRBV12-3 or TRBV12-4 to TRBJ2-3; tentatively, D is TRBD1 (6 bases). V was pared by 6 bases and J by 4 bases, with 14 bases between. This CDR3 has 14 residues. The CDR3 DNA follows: TGTGCCAGCAGGACCAGGGGTCAGGCAGATACGCAGTATTTT. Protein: CASRTRGQADTQYF.

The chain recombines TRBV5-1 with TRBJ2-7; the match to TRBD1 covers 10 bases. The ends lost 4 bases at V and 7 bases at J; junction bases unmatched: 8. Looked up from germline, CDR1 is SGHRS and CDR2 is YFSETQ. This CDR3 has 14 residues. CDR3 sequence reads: CASSGDGQGDEQYF. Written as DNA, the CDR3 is TGCGCCAGCAGCGGCGACGGACAGGGGGATGAGCAGTACTTC.

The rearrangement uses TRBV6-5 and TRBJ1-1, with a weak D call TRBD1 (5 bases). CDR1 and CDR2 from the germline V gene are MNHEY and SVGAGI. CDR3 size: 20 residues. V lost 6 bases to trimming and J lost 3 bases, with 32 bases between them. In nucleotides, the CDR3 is TGTGCCAGCAGCCGACAATCATTATGGCGGGACTCTAAGTGGTACACTGAAGCTTTCTTT. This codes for CASSRQSLWRDSKWYTEAFF.

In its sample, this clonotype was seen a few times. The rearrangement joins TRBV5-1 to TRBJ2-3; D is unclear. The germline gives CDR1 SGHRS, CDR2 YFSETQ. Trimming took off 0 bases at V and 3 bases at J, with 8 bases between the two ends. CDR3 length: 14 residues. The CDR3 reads CASSLAKGTDTQYF. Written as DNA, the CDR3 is TGCGCCAGCAGCTTGGCCAAGGGAACAGATACGCAGTATTTT. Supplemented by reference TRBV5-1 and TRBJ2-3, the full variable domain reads KAGVTQTPRYLIKTRGQQVTLSCSPISGHRSVSWYQQTPGQGLQFLFEYFSETQRNKGNFPGRFSGRQFSNSRSEMNVSTLELGDSALYLCASSLAKGTDTQYFGPGTRLTVL.

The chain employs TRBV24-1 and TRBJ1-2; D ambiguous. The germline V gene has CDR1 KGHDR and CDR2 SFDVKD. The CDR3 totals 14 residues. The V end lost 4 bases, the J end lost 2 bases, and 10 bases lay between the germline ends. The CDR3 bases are TGTGCCACCAGTGACCCGCCTCGGAACTATGGCTACACCTTC. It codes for CATSDPPRNYGYTF.

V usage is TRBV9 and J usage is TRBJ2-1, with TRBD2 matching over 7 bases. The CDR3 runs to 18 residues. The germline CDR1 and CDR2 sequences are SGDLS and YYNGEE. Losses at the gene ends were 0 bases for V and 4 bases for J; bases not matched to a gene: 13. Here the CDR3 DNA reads TGTGCCAGCAGCGTAGCTATGTCTAGCGGTACTATATACAATGAGCAGTTCTTC. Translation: CASSVAMSSGTIYNEQFF.

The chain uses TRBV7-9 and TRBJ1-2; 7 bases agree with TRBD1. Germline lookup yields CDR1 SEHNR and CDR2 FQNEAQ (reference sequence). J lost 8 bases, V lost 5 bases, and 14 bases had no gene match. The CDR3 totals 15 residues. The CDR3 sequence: CASSPSPTGPSGYTF. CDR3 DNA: TGTGCCAGCAGCCCGTCCCCGACAGGGCCGAGCGGCTACACCTTC.

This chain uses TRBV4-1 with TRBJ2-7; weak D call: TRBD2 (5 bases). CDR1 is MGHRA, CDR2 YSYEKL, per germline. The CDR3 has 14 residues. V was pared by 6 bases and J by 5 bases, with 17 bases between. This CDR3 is CASRQRLAGDEQYF. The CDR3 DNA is TGCGCCAGCAGGCAGCGCCTAGCCGGGGACGAGCAGTACTTC.